A single sample gave rise to the 27 T cell receptor beta chains below, sequenced in a study of neurological immune-mediated disorders. TCRdb reprocessed the 5' RACE reads via MiXCR and lists one record per CDR3 protein. The repertoire holds about 62,000 distinct CDR3 sequences, around 5.2% seen once, with less than 3.5% in the top ten. The sample was PBMCs. These TCRs come from a woman in her forties or fifties with multiple sclerosis.

There are many counts of this clonotype. The V gene is TRBV13, the J gene TRBJ2-7; D is perhaps TRBD1 or TRBD2 (6 bases each). CDR1 is PRHDT, CDR2 FYEKMQ, per germline (reference sequence). This CDR3 is built from 15 residues. Trimming took 5 bases from V and 3 from J, leaving 17 bases between them. CDR3 nucleotides: TGTGCCAGCAGCCGAAGGAGGGGGGTCCACTACGAGCAGTACTTC. Amino acid sequence: CASSRRRGVHYEQYF.

This clonotype was detected once. V gene TRBV10-1 combines with J gene TRBJ2-3; D tentatively reads TRBD1 or TRBD2 (5 bases each). There are 14 residues in the CDR3. CDR1 and CDR2 from the germline V gene are WNHNN and SYGVQD (reference sequence). V lost 3 bases to trimming and J lost 5 bases, with 12 bases between them. The CDR3 loop reads CASSELDGGDTQYF. The CDR3 coding sequence is TGCGCCAGCAGTGAACTCGATGGGGGAGATACGCAGTATTTT.

At least ten counts were recorded for this clonotype. The V gene is TRBV6-1, the J gene TRBJ2-7; either TRBD1 or TRBD2 may supply D (7 bases each). The CDR3 has 14 amino acids. CDR1 is MNHNS, CDR2 SASEGT, per germline. Trimming removed 11 bases from V and 1 base from J, with 18 bases in between. DNA of the CDR3: TGTGCCGCGGGGGCGAGGGGGCAGTCCTACGAGCAGTACGTC. This gives the protein CAAGARGQSYEQYV.

This clonotype was seen many times. The J gene is TRBJ1-5, the V gene TRBV27; D gene ambiguous. There are 14 residues in the CDR3. With 2 bases removed from V and 3 bases from J, the gap between germline ends came to 8 bases. CDR1 and CDR2 (germline): MNHEY, SMNVEV (reference sequence). This CDR3 reads CASSLTAFNQPQHF. CDR3 nucleotides: TGTGCCAGCAGTTTAACGGCCTTCAATCAGCCCCAGCATTTT.

This clonotype has ten or more counts. The chain's CDR3 is CASSLTTYNEQFF. In DNA, the CDR3 is TGTGCCAGCAGTTTGACCACTTACAATGAGCAGTTCTTC. The chain combines TRBV12-3 or TRBV12-4 with TRBJ2-1; the D is unclear. V lost 3 bases to trimming and J lost 4 bases, with 7 bases between them. The CDR3 contains 13 residues.

There are many counts of this clonotype. The chain links TRBV6-6 to TRBJ1-2, with 8 bases fitting TRBD1. The CDR3 runs 14 residues. Unmatched junction bases numbered 4, after V lost 5 bases and J lost 2 bases. Per the germline V gene, CDR1 is MNHNY and CDR2 is SVGAGI (reference sequence). The CDR3 DNA follows: TGTGCCAGCAGTCGGGACAGGTCCAACTATGGCTACACCTTC. This translates into CASSRDRSNYGYTF.

This clonotype was detected ten times or more. The V call is TRBV5-1, the J call TRBJ1-1; 9 positions match TRBD1. J gave up 0 bases and V 3 bases, and 3 bases lay outside the gene matches. Germline V lookup: CDR1 SGHRS, CDR2 YFSETQ. The CDR3 sequence is 15 residues long. The CDR3 loop reads CASSWTGAVNTEAFF. Written as DNA, the CDR3 is TGCGCCAGCAGCTGGACAGGGGCGGTGAACACTGAAGCTTTCTTT.

This clonotype occurred many times. The chain joins TRBV7-2 to TRBJ2-2, with 8 nucleotides matching TRBD1. The ends lost 2 bases at V and 7 bases at J; junction bases unmatched: 6. The CDR3 is 15 amino acids. Germline V CDR1 and CDR2: SGHTA, FQGNSA. The CDR3: CASSLNQGADGELFF. The CDR3 DNA reads as TGTGCCAGCAGCTTAAATCAGGGGGCGGACGGGGAGCTGTTTTTT. The complete variable domain, with remaining parts taken from reference TRBV7-2 and TRBJ2-2, reads GAGVSQSPSNKVTEKGKDVELRCDPISGHTALYWYRQSLGQGLEFLIYFQGNSAPDKSGLPSDRFSAERTGGSVSTLTIQRTQQEDSAVYLCASSLNQGADGELFFGEGSRLTVL.

This clonotype was counted only a few times. This sequence joins TRBV20-1 and TRBJ2-1; D could derive from TRBD1 or TRBD2 (6 bases each). With 0 bases removed from V and 2 bases from J, the gap between germline ends came to 17 bases. The CDR3 contains 17 residues. CDR1 and CDR2 from the germline V gene are DFQATT and SNEGSKA (reference sequence). CDR3 sequence: CSARDRSGGLPYNEQFF. CDR3 nucleotides: TGCAGTGCTAGAGATCGAAGTGGGGGGCTTCCCTACAATGAGCAGTTCTTC.

Ten or more counts support this clonotype. The chain links TRBV12-3 or TRBV12-4 to TRBJ2-3; D uncertain. The V end was cut by 3 bases, the J end by 4 bases, with 5 bases between. CDR3 size: 12 residues. The CDR3: CASSFRPDTQYF. The CDR3 nucleotides are TGTGCCAGCAGTTTTCGCCCAGATACGCAGTATTTT.

About this clonotype itself: One base away lies a much larger clone, so this may be a sequencing read error. The conserved phenylalanine or tryptophan is not found at the CDR3 terminus, so this likely reflects a read error. The V and J genes are TRBV6-6 and TRBJ2-5, with 8 nucleotides matching TRBD2. CDR3 size: 13 residues. The germline gives CDR1 MNHNY, CDR2 SVGAGI (reference sequence). Losses at the gene ends were 6 bases for V and 3 bases for J; bases not matched to a gene: 3. CDR3 in amino acids: CASREAGEETQYI. Here the CDR3 DNA reads TGTGCCAGCAGGGAAGCGGGGGAAGAGACCCAGTACATC.

This clonotype was detected many times. The rearrangement links TRBV5-1 to TRBJ2-3; TRBD1 or TRBD2 may be the D gene (6 bases each). V was trimmed by 4 bases and J by 0 bases, leaving 12 bases between them. The germline gives CDR1 SGHRS, CDR2 YFSETQ. The CDR3 has 15 amino acids. CDR3 bases: TGCGCCAGCAGCATCGGGGGCCCTAGCACAGATACGCAGTATTTT. Amino acid sequence: CASSIGGPSTDTQYF. Full variable domain (rest looked up from reference TRBV5-1 and TRBJ2-3): KAGVTQTPRYLIKTRGQQVTLSCSPISGHRSVSWYQQTPGQGLQFLFEYFSETQRNKGNFPGRFSGRQFSNSRSEMNVSTLELGDSALYLCASSIGGPSTDTQYFGPGTRLTVL.

This clonotype was recorded at least ten times. The chain has TRBV5-1 and TRBJ2-3; 12 nucleotides agree with TRBD2. The junction had 3 bases not matched to a gene; V was cut back by 0 bases and J by 4 bases. The germline CDR1 and CDR2 sequences are SGHRS and YFSETQ. The CDR3 is 16 amino acids. The CDR3 nucleotides read TGCGCCAGCAGCTTGGTTTCTAGCGGGGGGGCAGATACGCAGTATTTT. Encoded protein: CASSLVSSGGADTQYF.

This clonotype was seen repeatedly, ten times or more. The rearrangement joins TRBV7-9 to TRBJ1-3; D unclear. Trimming stripped 0 bases from V and 0 bases from J, with 15 bases between. This CDR3 contains 18 residues. CDR1 is SEHNR, CDR2 FQNEAQ, per germline (reference sequence). CDR3 region: CASSLAGFYGDSGNTIYF. In DNA form, the CDR3 reads TGTGCCAGCAGCTTAGCGGGATTTTACGGAGACTCTGGAAACACCATATATTTT. The full variable domain, in which reference TRBV7-9 and TRBJ1-3 provide the parts outside the CDR3, is DTGVSQNPRHKITKRGQNVTFRCDPISEHNRLYWYRQTLGQGPEFLTYFQNEAQLEKSRLLSDRFSAERPKGSFSTLEIQRTEQGDSAMYLCASSLAGFYGDSGNTIYFGEGSWLTVV.

This clonotype was counted many times. The chain joins TRBV7-2 to TRBJ2-7; either TRBD1 or TRBD2 may supply D (5 bases each). CDR1 and CDR2 from the germline V gene are SGHTA and FQGNSA. The CDR3 sequence is 14 residues long. Trimming cost V 5 bases and J 3 bases, with 14 bases left between them. CDR3: CASSPGAQFYEQYF. CDR3 coding DNA: TGTGCCAGCAGCCCCGGGGCACAGTTCTACGAGCAGTACTTC.

Ten or more counts support this clonotype. The junction departs from germline at one end; a sequencing error may be responsible. Here the CDR3 reads CASSDRGGSGDQPQNF. CDR3 DNA: TGTGCCAGCAGCGACAGGGGGGGTTCCGGTGATCAGCCCCAGAATTTT. The V gene is TRBV12-3 or TRBV12-4, the J gene TRBJ1-5; 9 bases line up with TRBD1. This CDR3 spans 16 amino acids.

This clonotype was recorded many times. The rearrangement joins TRBV20-1 to TRBJ2-5, with 10 positions matching TRBD1. Germline CDR1 DFQATT, CDR2 SNEGSKA (reference sequence). The CDR3 consists of 17 residues. The ends lost 0 bases at V and 4 bases at J; junction bases unmatched: 11. DNA for the CDR3: TGCAGTGCTAGAGACGTTCGACAGGGGGCTGATGTAGAGACCCAGTACTTC. Its translation: CSARDVRQGADVETQYF.

The table lists this clonotype with many counts. The chain links TRBV3-1 to TRBJ2-3; D possibly corresponds to TRBD2 (5 bases). This CDR3 has 14 residues. CDR1 LGHDT and CDR2 YNNKEL come from the germline V gene (reference sequence). The V and J ends lost 0 bases and 6 bases respectively, with 10 bases between them. The CDR3 region is CASSQDWGVDTQYF. The CDR3, as DNA: TGTGCCAGCAGCCAAGATTGGGGAGTCGATACGCAGTATTTT.

This clonotype was seen repeatedly, ten times or more. The V and J genes are TRBV27 and TRBJ1-2; TRBD1 is a possible D gene (5 bases). The V end was cut by 4 bases, the J end by 8 bases, with 23 bases between. The CDR3 runs 16 residues. Germline-derived CDR1 and CDR2 are MNHEY and SMNVEV (reference sequence). CDR3 amino acids: CASSYTGGKGRGGYTF. Here the CDR3 DNA reads TGTGCCAGCAGTTACACCGGGGGAAAGGGAAGAGGCGGCTACACCTTC.

This clonotype has ten or more counts. This chain joins TRBV12-3 or TRBV12-4 and TRBJ2-3; D is perhaps TRBD1 (6 bases). Trimming stripped 5 bases from V and 2 bases from J, with 8 bases between. This CDR3 has 13 residues. The CDR3 bases are TGTGCCAGCAGTCGGGACAACACAGATACGCAGTATTTT. As protein: CASSRDNTDTQYF.

In its sample, this clonotype was seen a few times. The chain recombines TRBV5-1 with TRBJ2-1; D is perhaps TRBD2 (7 bases). This CDR3 comprises 15 residues. V was clipped by 7 bases and J by 7 bases, with 21 bases between them. The V gene's germline CDR1 is SGHRS and CDR2 YFSETQ. The CDR3 here is CASRERTRGGNEQFF. In DNA, the CDR3 is TGCGCCAGCCGAGAAAGGACTAGAGGGGGGAATGAGCAGTTCTTC.

The J gene is TRBJ1-1, the V gene TRBV7-8; D unclear. V shed 0 bases and J shed 8 bases, with 13 bases lying between them. CDR1 and CDR2 (germline): SGHVS, FQNEAQ. The CDR3 has 14 amino acids. This CDR3 is CASSLAAFSWEAFF. The CDR3 nucleotides are TGTGCCAGCAGCTTAGCGGCGTTTTCTTGGGAAGCTTTCTTT.

This clonotype was recorded a few times. This chain links TRBV18 with TRBJ1-1; D unresolved. Trimming took off 3 bases at V and 2 bases at J, with 16 bases between the two ends. CDR3 length: 16 amino acids. Germline assignment: CDR1 KGHSH and CDR2 LQKENI. The chain's CDR3 is CASSPTPGNSNTEAFF. CDR3 sequence (DNA): TGTGCCAGCTCACCTACGCCGGGAAACTCCAACACTGAAGCTTTCTTT.

This clonotype was detected ten times or more. CDR3 residues: CSAVRDGTLRGYTF. DNA of the CDR3: TGCAGTGCTGTCCGCGACGGGACCCTTAGGGGCTACACCTTC. This sequence joins TRBV20-1 and TRBJ1-2; D may be TRBD1 (5 bases). Trimming stripped 5 bases from V and 8 bases from J, with 21 bases between. The CDR3 runs to 14 residues. CDR1 is DFQATT and CDR2 is SNEGSKA in the germline V gene (reference sequence).

Many counts were recorded for this clonotype. J is TRBJ2-1 and V is TRBV29-1, with 7 bases matching TRBD1. V was pared by 7 bases and J by 3 bases, with 18 bases of the junction left unmatched. The CDR3 has 17 amino acids. Germline V gene data show CDR1 as SQVTM and CDR2 as ANQGSEA. The CDR3 nucleotides are TGCAGCGCCGCCGGGACAGTAAATTGGGGGCTCTACAATGAGCAGTTCTTC. It encodes CSAAGTVNWGLYNEQFF.

This clonotype was seen ten or more times. The chain links TRBV6-5 to TRBJ2-7, with TRBD1 matching over 7 bases. Unmatched junction bases numbered 11, after V lost 5 bases and J lost 4 bases. Germline V gene data show CDR1 as MNHEY and CDR2 as SVGAGI. The CDR3 has 15 residues. The CDR3 protein is CASSPGQVVLYEQYF. The CDR3 nucleotides are TGTGCCAGCAGTCCTGGACAGGTCGTTCTGTACGAGCAGTACTTC.

This clonotype was detected a few times. V usage is TRBV6-2 or TRBV6-3 and J usage is TRBJ1-2; D unresolved. Trimming took 5 bases from V and 1 from J, leaving 11 bases between them. Germline-derived CDR1 and CDR2 are MNHEY and SVGEGT. The CDR3 sequence is 14 residues long. The CDR3 region is CASSPLGINYGYTF. In nucleotides, the CDR3 is TGTGCCAGCAGTCCTCTGGGAATTAACTATGGCTACACCTTC.